The clone carrying this TCR beta chain was observed a few times. Antigen specificity is unknown. The data were taken from a study of naive and memory T cell subsets. Notes on the study in general: A few larger clonotypes appeared in naive repertoires, especially CD8, possibly memory cells re-expressing CD45RA.

The beta constant-region primer was an equimolar mix of two oligonucleotides covering TRBC1 and TRBC2. Four rounds of PCR amplified the ligated cDNA using nested alpha and beta constant-region primers plus SP2. MiXCR, run by TCRdb on the UMI-ligation and nested PCR reads, gives a single entry per CDR3 protein. The table has 150,000 or so distinct CDR3 sequences, approximately 22% seen once. CDR3 length: 14 amino acids. Trimming pared 4 bases from V and 5 bases from J, leaving 14 bases between. The V gene's germline CDR1 is MNHEY and CDR2 SMNVEV (reference sequence). The chain employs TRBV27 and TRBJ1-1; D ambiguous. The sequence was obtained from a human donor in good health. Specimen: naive CD4+ T cells from blood. The CDR3 reads CASSSSGIKTEAFF. The DNA for the CDR3 is TGTGCCAGCAGTTCCTCGGGCATAAAGACTGAAGCTTTCTTT.